This entry lists 6 T cell receptor beta chains sequenced from one sample in a study of early T cells in non-severe SARS-CoV-2 infection. TCRdb processed the 5' RACE reads anew with MiXCR; each CDR3 protein has one entry. The sample holds some 66,000 distinct CDR3 sequences, around 13% seen once. The sequencing sample was made of whole blood. These receptors were collected from an adult who was a healthcare worker with PCR-confirmed SARS-CoV-2 infection or an uninfected control (not recorded which).

V usage is TRBV6-2 or TRBV6-3 and J usage is TRBJ2-7, with 8 nucleotides matching TRBD2. The V gene's germline CDR1 is MNHEY and CDR2 SVGEGT. This CDR3 has 13 amino acids. Trimming took 6 bases from V and 5 from J; bases not matched to a gene: 6. Here the CDR3 DNA reads TGTGCCAGCAGGGTAGCGGGAACCCACGAGCAGTACTTC. This encodes CASRVAGTHEQYF.

This rearrangement joins TRBV7-3 to TRBJ2-2; 11 nucleotides agree with TRBD2. V was clipped by 5 bases and J by 7 bases; unmatched bases: 6. This CDR3 region has 15 residues. Per germline, CDR1 SGHTA and CDR2 FQGTGA. CDR3 protein: CASSLTTSGNGELFF. The DNA for the CDR3 is TGTGCCAGCAGCCTTACGACTAGCGGGAACGGGGAGCTGTTTTTT.

This clonotype was seen a handful of times. The V and J genes are TRBV20-1 and TRBJ2-7; 12 nucleotides align to TRBD2. With V trimmed by 2 bases and J by 4 bases, 3 bases remained unmatched. Per the germline V gene, CDR1 is DFQATT and CDR2 is SNEGSKA (reference sequence). This CDR3 contains 14 residues. The CDR3 nucleotides are TGCAGTGCTAGACTAGCGGGGGGGACGTACGAGCAGTACTTC. As protein: CSARLAGGTYEQYF.

In this sample, this clonotype turned up many times. This chain uses TRBV29-1 with TRBJ2-1; 10 bases agree with TRBD2. The CDR3 covers 13 residues. V lost 3 bases to trimming and J lost 8 bases; unmatched junction nucleotides: 4. From germline, CDR1 is SQVTM and CDR2 ANQGSEA. In DNA, the CDR3 is TGCAGCGTTGATATAGCGGGAGGCCATGAGCAGTTCTTC. Amino acids: CSVDIAGGHEQFF.

This chain connects TRBV27 to TRBJ2-1, with 7 bases fitting TRBD1. Per the germline V gene, CDR1 is MNHEY and CDR2 is SMNVEV (reference sequence). V trimming: 3 bases; J trimming: 1 base; junction bases outside the gene matches: 3. The length of the CDR3 is 15 residues. The CDR3 bases are TGTGCCAGCAGTTTTTCGACAGGGTCCTACAATGAGCAGTTCTTC. Its protein product is CASSFSTGSYNEQFF.

A single count supports this clonotype. J is TRBJ2-3 and V is TRBV5-1, with TRBD2 as a possible D gene (6 bases). Deletions cut 6 bases from V and 5 bases from J, with 13 bases between. The CDR3 is 13 residues long. The germline V gene encodes CDR1 SGHRS and CDR2 YFSETQ. The CDR3 is CASNELGGDTQYF. CDR3 bases: TGCGCCAGCAATGAGCTGGGAGGAGATACGCAGTATTTT.